The T cell receptor (beta chain) described here comes from a study of CD8 T cells in ankylosing spondylitis. Regarding the study as a whole: What seemed typical of ankylosing spondylitis blood was a TCR beta motif built from eight highly homologous variants. Disease-linked clones reportedly showed significant enrichment in matched ankylosing spondylitis synovial fluid.

Via MiXCR, TCRdb re-called the 5' RACE reads, giving one row per CDR3 protein. This sample has roughly 700,000 distinct CDR3 sequences; around 19% occur once, and the top ten carry 15% to 20%. This CDR3 has 16 residues. V gave up 3 bases and J gave up 2 bases; unmatched junction bases: 6. Per germline, CDR1 KGHSH and CDR2 LQKENI. This clonotype was detected only a few times. The antigen remains undetermined. V usage is TRBV18 and J usage is TRBJ2-3; TRBD1 matches at 9 bases. The origin of this receptor is a male donor with ankylosing spondylitis. Sequences were obtained from blood, either unsorted or a sorted T cell fraction (not recorded which). In DNA form, the CDR3 reads TGTGCCAGCTCACCTCCTACAGGGGGCAACACAGATACGCAGTATTTT. It translates to CASSPPTGGNTDTQYF.